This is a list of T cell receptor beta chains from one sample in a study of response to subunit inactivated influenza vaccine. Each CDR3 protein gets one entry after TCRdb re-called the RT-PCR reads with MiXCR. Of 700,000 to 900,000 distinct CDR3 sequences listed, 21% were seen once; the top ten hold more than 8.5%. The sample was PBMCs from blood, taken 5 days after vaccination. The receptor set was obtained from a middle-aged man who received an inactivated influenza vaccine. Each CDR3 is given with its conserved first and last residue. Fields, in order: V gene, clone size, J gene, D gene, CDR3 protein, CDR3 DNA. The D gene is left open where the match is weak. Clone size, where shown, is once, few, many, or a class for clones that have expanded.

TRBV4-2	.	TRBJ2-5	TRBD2	CASSQGTAGGQETQYF	TGTGCCAGCAGCCAAGGCACAGCGGGGGGCCAAGAGACCCAGTACTTC
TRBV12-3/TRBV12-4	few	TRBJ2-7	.	CASSSHSGSEQYF	TGTGCCAGCAGCAGTCATTCGGGGAGCGAGCAGTACTTC
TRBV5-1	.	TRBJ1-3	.	CASSLAGAGGNTIYF	TGCGCCAGCAGCTTGGCGGGCGCGGGAGGAAACACCATATATTTT
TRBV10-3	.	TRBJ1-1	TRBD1	CAIRPGTGGDTEAFF	TGTGCCATCAGGCCCGGGACAGGGGGGGACACTGAAGCTTTCTTT
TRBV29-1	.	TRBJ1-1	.	CSVAPLTGSEAFF	TGCAGCGTCGCTCCTCTTACAGGGTCTGAAGCTTTCTTT
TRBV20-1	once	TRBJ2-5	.	CSPSSPGHLQETQYF	TGCAGTCCGTCATCTCCTGGACACCTCCAAGAGACCCAGTACTTC
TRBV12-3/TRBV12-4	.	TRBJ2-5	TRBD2	CASSFKRGGRETQYF	TGTGCCAGCAGTTTTAAGCGGGGGGGCCGAGAGACCCAGTACTTC
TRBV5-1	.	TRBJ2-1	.	CASSLGPRPYEQFF	TGCGCCAGCAGCTTGGGGCCCAGGCCCTATGAGCAGTTCTTC
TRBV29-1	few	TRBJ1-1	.	CSVGQGRITEAFF	TGCAGCGTTGGGCAGGGGAGGATCACTGAAGCTTTCTTT
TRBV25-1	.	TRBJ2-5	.	CASSDSAVAQYF	TGTGCCAGCAGTGATTCCGCAGTGGCCCAGTACTTC
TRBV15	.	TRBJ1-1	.	CATSRDLTVGTEAFF	TGTGCCACCAGCAGAGATTTGACAGTGGGGACTGAAGCTTTCTTT
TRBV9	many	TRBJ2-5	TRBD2	CASSEIAGGGETQYF	TGTGCCAGCAGCGAAATAGCGGGAGGCGGGGAGACCCAGTACTTC
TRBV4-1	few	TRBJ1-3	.	CASSQPRTGNTIYF	TGCGCCAGCAGCCAACCACGGACTGGAAACACCATATATTTT
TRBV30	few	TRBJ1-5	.	CAWSVEMDQPQHF	TGTGCCTGGAGTGTAGAAATGGACCAGCCCCAGCATTTT
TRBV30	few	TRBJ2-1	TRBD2	CAWTPSGLAGKEQFF	TGTGCCTGGACCCCCTCGGGACTAGCGGGGAAGGAGCAGTTCTTC
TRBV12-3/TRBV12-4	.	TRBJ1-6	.	CASRGRLGRNSPLHF	TGTGCCAGCAGGGGACGCCTAGGGAGGAATTCACCCCTCCACTTT
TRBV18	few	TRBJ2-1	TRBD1	CASSPRSGQGVSGVRADNEQFF	TGTGCCAGCTCACCACGGTCGGGACAGGGGGTCAGCGGGGTACGCGCGGACAATGAGCAGTTCTTC
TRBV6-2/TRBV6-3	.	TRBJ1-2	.	CASKEGAFNYGYTF	TGTGCCAGCAAGGAAGGGGCCTTCAACTATGGCTACACCTTC
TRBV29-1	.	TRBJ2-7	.	CSVVAYYEQYF	TGCAGCGTTGTTGCCTACTACGAGCAGTACTTC
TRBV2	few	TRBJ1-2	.	CASSAYRASYGYTF	TGTGCCAGCAGTGCTTACCGGGCCAGCTATGGCTACACCTTC
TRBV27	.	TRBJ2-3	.	CASSLAATTDTQYF	TGTGCCAGCAGTTTAGCGGCAACAACAGATACGCAGTATTTT
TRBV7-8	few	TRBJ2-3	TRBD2	CASSSAGGPGDTQYF	TGTGCCAGCAGCTCAGCGGGAGGGCCGGGGGATACGCAGTATTTT
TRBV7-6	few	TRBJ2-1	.	CASSLRRVGEGEQFF	TGTGCCAGCAGCTTACGTAGGGTTGGTGAAGGGGAGCAGTTCTTC
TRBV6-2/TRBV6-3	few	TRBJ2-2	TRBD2	CASSYLAANTGELFF	TGTGCCAGCAGTTACCTAGCGGCGAACACCGGGGAGCTGTTTTTT
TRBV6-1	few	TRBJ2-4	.	CASSVTSRAIQYF	TGTGCCAGCAGTGTAACTTCACGAGCCATTCAGTACTTC
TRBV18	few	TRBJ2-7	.	CASSPRGRDHEQYF	TGTGCCAGCTCACCACGCGGCAGGGACCACGAGCAGTACTTC
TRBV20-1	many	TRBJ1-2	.	CSARTTGYTF	TGCAGTGCTAGGACGACTGGCTACACCTTC
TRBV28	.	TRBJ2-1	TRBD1	CASSLVQGVWDNEQFF	TGTGCCAGCAGCCTTGTACAGGGGGTGTGGGACAATGAGCAGTTCTTC
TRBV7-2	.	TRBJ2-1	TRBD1	CASSLVALRTGGNEQFF	TGTGCCAGCAGCTTAGTTGCTTTGCGGACAGGGGGCAATGAGCAGTTCTTC
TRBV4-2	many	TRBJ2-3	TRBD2	CASSQGGLAGADTQYF	TGTGCCAGCAGCCAAGGGGGACTAGCGGGAGCAGATACGCAGTATTTT
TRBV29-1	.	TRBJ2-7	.	CSVGGHKGPPYEQYF	TGCAGCGTTGGAGGGCACAAGGGCCCTCCCTACGAGCAGTACTTC
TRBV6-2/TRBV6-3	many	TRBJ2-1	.	CASSGWGSEGEQFF	TGTGCCAGCAGCGGGTGGGGGTCGGAGGGTGAGCAGTTCTTC
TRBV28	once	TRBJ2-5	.	CASSFVASALQETQYF	TGTGCCAGCAGTTTCGTCGCTAGCGCGTTACAAGAGACCCAGTACTTC
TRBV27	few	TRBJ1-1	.	CASSLFGPKNTEAFF	TGTGCCAGCAGTTTATTCGGACCCAAGAACACTGAAGCTTTCTTT
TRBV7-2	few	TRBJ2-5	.	CASSSWRLTQETQYF	TGTGCCAGCAGCTCCTGGAGACTCACCCAAGAGACCCAGTACTTC
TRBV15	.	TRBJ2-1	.	CATSRDRGLYNEQFF	TGTGCCACCAGCAGAGACAGGGGACTATACAATGAGCAGTTCTTC
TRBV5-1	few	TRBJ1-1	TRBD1	CASSYTGGADPFF	TGCGCCAGCAGCTATACAGGGGGCGCAGATCCTTTCTTT
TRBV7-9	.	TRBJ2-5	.	CASSVRVGGETQYF	TGTGCCAGCAGCGTCCGGGTTGGAGGAGAGACCCAGTACTTC
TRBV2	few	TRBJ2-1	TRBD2	CASSGGLAGTSYNEQFF	TGTGCCAGCAGTGGGGGACTAGCGGGGACCTCCTACAATGAGCAGTTCTTC
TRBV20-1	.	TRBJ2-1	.	CSAGGRLNEQFF	TGCAGTGCGGGGGGACGACTCAATGAGCAGTTCTTC